This T cell receptor (beta chain) came from a study of control samples from healthy donors and cancer patients. The V and J ends lost 5 bases and 5 bases respectively, with 15 bases between them. CDR3 length: 14 amino acids. Germline V gene data show CDR1 as PRHDT and CDR2 as FYEKMQ (reference sequence). Sequencing was performed with immunoSEQ multiplex PCR; in TCRdb, only in-frame clones are kept and a portion is missing. The profile shows around 90,000 clones, 85% of them singletons. Specimen: blood. The rearrangement joins TRBV13 to TRBJ1-1; tentative D call: TRBD1 (6 bases). The sequence derives from a woman in her thirties or forties in good health. This CDR3 is CASSPGGARTEAFF. In DNA, the CDR3 is TGTGCCAGCAGCCCCGGGGGGGCGAGGACTGAAGCTTTCTTT.